This T cell receptor (beta chain) was documented in a study of identical twins. TCRdb processed the 5' RACE reads anew with MiXCR; each CDR3 protein has one entry. The sample carries about 730,000 distinct CDR3 sequences, 21% recorded once. The V gene's germline CDR1 is ENHRY and CDR2 SYGVKD. This CDR3 has 16 amino acids. The V end was cut by 7 bases, the J end by 0 bases, with 19 bases between. These data were likewise used in another study, on T cells expressing NK-cell markers. In that study: NKG2C+ dominant clonotypes from over five donors made up roughly 1.0-8% of CD8+ T cells.

This clonotype originated in a woman between 18 and 29 years old in good health. Sequencing was carried out using PBMCs. This chain links TRBV10-3 with TRBJ2-7; D ambiguous. As DNA, the CDR3 is TGTGCCATCAAGTCCGGGTCCCGCGAAGGCTCCTACGAGCAGTACTTC. Translation: CAIKSGSREGSYEQYF.